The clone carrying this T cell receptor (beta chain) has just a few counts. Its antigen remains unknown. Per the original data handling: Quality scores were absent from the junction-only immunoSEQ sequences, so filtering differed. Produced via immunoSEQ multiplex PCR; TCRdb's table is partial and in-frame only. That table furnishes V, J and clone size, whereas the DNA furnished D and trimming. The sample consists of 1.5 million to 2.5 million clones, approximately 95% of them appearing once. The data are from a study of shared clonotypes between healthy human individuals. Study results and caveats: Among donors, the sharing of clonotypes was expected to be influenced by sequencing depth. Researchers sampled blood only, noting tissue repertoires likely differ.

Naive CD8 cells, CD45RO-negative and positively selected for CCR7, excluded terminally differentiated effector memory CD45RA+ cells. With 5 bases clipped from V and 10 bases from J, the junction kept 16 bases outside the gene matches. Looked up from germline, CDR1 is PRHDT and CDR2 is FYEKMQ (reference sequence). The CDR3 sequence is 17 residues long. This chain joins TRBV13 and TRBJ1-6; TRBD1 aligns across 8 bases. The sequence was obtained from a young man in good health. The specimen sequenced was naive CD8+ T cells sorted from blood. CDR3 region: CASSPRTGGTPVSPLHF. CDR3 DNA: TGTGCCAGCAGCCCCCGCACAGGGGGTACGCCGGTCTCACCCCTCCACTTT.